This T cell receptor beta chain was profiled in a study of cytomegalovirus exposure and HLA in healthy donors. The study's findings and limits: Rarity characterized most TCR sequences, yet some public TCRs appeared in many donors.

With regard to this clone: The antigen is unknown.

V was cut by 0 bases and J by 2 bases, with 8 bases left in between. CDR1 is MNHEY and CDR2 is SVGAGI in the germline V gene. This CDR3 is 14 amino acids long. The PCR contained 60 Vbeta and 13 Jbeta primers. Sequencing used immunoSEQ multiplex PCR; TCRdb keeps in-frame clones, though not all of them. There are 110,000 to 150,000 clones in the sample, with approximately 1% held by the top ten. This clonotype was sampled from a male donor in good health and CMV-seronegative. V usage is TRBV6-5 and J usage is TRBJ2-7; no clear D gene. What was sequenced was PBMCs. The CDR3 nucleotides are TGTGCCAGCAGTTACTCGGAGAGAACCTACGAGCAGTACTTC. Protein sequence: CASSYSERTYEQYF.